The present TCR beta chain was sequenced within a study of human T cells and chemical hapten exposure. V was pared by 6 bases and J by 8 bases, with 19 bases between. Germline CDR1 is MNHEY and CDR2 is SVGAGI. The CDR3 runs 15 residues. The sample's time point: patch test 2, 6 weeks after DPC sensitization. As for treatment: therapeutic diphenylcyclopropenone sensitization with weekly scalp DPC. Blood draws came before every patch-test application. TCRdb re-analysed the RACE reads in MiXCR, keeping a single row per CDR3 protein. The data show about 73,000 distinct CDR3 sequences, around 7.9% seen once. The table lists this clonotype with many counts.

The sequence derives from a woman in her 50s with alopecia areata. Some clones in this sample may be carry-over from other donors' samples. This rearrangement joins TRBV6-5 to TRBJ1-4; D is unresolved. The sample consisted of whole blood, taken in connection with sensitization to the hapten diphenylcyclopropenone (DPC). Here the CDR3 DNA reads TGTGCCAGCAGAGCCCCGTTGGCCTACGGGGAAAAACTGTTTTTT. Its protein product is CASRAPLAYGEKLFF.